The clone carrying this T cell receptor beta chain was found many times. These data are taken from a study of T cell repertoires in cytomegalovirus infection. About the research overall: Indications came from public TCR beta signatures; they pointed to CMV infection and to a matching HLA type.

Each CDR3 protein is one row after TCRdb ran MiXCR on the reads. The sample contains 80,000 to 130,000 distinct CDR3 sequences, less than 25% of which appear only once. CDR1 and CDR2 from the germline V gene are SGHTA and FQGNSA. The CDR3 runs 14 residues. V was cut by 5 bases and J by 7 bases, with 15 bases left in between. The gene calls are TRBV7-2 and TRBJ1-5; D is perhaps TRBD1 (6 bases). The receptor was isolated from a human donor in good health (CMV status not recorded). Some clones in this sample may be carry-over from other donors' samples. The source material was CD8+ T cells from PBMCs. CDR3 sequence (DNA): TGTGCCAGCAGCGACCCCTTCCAGGGGCAGCCCCAGCATTTT. Residues: CASSDPFQGQPQHF.